This T cell receptor beta chain was found in a study of blood T cell repertoires in COVID-19. Profiled with immunoSEQ multiplex PCR; TCRdb holds only in-frame clones, not every one. The repertoire holds approximately 400,000 clones, with approximately 89% as singletons. CDR1 and CDR2 (germline): LNHDA, SQIVND (reference sequence). This CDR3 comprises 10 residues. Input material: PBMCs or T cells enriched from blood (not recorded which). This TCR derives from a young man who had recovered from COVID-19. This chain uses TRBV19 with TRBJ1-4; D is uncertain. For the CDR3, the DNA is TGTGGGGCCACTAATGAAAAACTGTTTTTT. Translated, it gives CGATNEKLFF.